The 31 T cell receptor beta chains below come from one sample, sequenced in a study of blood T cell repertoires in COVID-19. Data came from immunoSEQ multiplex PCR; TCRdb stores just in-frame clones and leaves some out. The profile shows approximately 190,000 clones, under 90% of them singletons. Material: peripheral blood. Source of these receptors: a human donor in a cohort sampled during active COVID-19.

The chain has TRBV11-3 and TRBJ2-2; 9 positions agree with TRBD1. Germline CDR1 is SGHNT and CDR2 is YENEEA. Unmatched junction bases numbered 12, after V lost 5 bases and J lost 5 bases. The CDR3 has 17 residues. CDR3 sequence reads: CASSPTPRQGVTGELFF. The CDR3 DNA reads as TGTGCCAGCAGCCCCACCCCACGACAGGGGGTGACCGGGGAGCTGTTTTTT. Using reference TRBV11-3 and TRBJ2-2 for the parts outside the CDR3, the full variable domain is EAGVVQSPRYKIIEKKQPVAFWCNPISGHNTLYWYLQNLGQGPELLIRYENEEAVDDSQLPKDRFSAERLKGVDSTLKIQPAELGDSAVYLCASSPTPRQGVTGELFFGEGSRLTVL.

The V and J genes are TRBV7-3 and TRBJ2-2; 10 nucleotides align to TRBD2. Germline CDR1 and CDR2: SGHTA and FQGTGA. V shed 3 bases and J 1 base; nucleotides not matched to a gene: 2. This CDR3 spans 16 amino acids. CDR3 amino acids: CASSFSGGRNTGELFF. CDR3 coding DNA: TGTGCCAGCAGCTTTAGCGGGGGGAGGAACACCGGGGAGCTGTTTTTT.

This clone was observed a single time. This chain joins TRBV28 and TRBJ1-6; maybe TRBD1 (6 bases). V lost 4 bases, J lost 7 bases, and 14 bases lay in between. This CDR3 is built from 15 residues. The germline CDR1 and CDR2 sequences are MDHEN and SYDVKM. In DNA form, the CDR3 reads TGTGCCAGCAGTTGGGCGATGGGGGCAAATTCACCCCTCCACTTT. This sequence encodes CASSWAMGANSPLHF.

Only one count was recorded for this clone. The chain recombines TRBV7-9 with TRBJ1-4, with 7 nucleotides matching TRBD1. This CDR3 has 16 amino acids. V trimming: 1 base; J trimming: 6 bases; junction bases outside the gene matches: 8. Germline CDR1 SEHNR, CDR2 FQNEAQ (reference sequence). The chain's CDR3 is CASSLGKGTADEKLFF. Here the CDR3 DNA reads TGTGCCAGCAGCTTAGGGAAAGGGACAGCGGATGAAAAACTGTTTTTT.

The chain uses TRBV4-2 and TRBJ2-1, with 7 bases identical to TRBD2. V lost 2 bases, J lost 5 bases, and 6 bases stayed unmatched. There are 15 residues in the CDR3. CDR1 is LGHNA, CDR2 YNFKEQ, per germline. Here the CDR3 DNA reads TGTGCCAGCAGCCAACCGGGAGGAGCGAACAATGAGCAGTTCTTC. Translating gives CASSQPGGANNEQFF.

The genes are TRBV5-1 and TRBJ2-3, with 8 bases matching TRBD2. V dropped 4 bases and J dropped 0; count of bases not matched to a gene: 7. CDR1 is SGHRS and CDR2 is YFSETQ in the germline V gene. The CDR3 sequence is 16 residues long. CDR3 sequence: CASSPRTSRSTDTQYF. The CDR3 DNA reads TGCGCCAGCAGCCCAAGGACTAGCAGAAGCACAGATACGCAGTATTTT.

V gene TRBV5-1 combines with J gene TRBJ1-2; D gene ambiguous. The CDR3 sequence is 14 residues long. Looked up from germline, CDR1 is SGHRS and CDR2 is YFSETQ. The ends were cut back, 4 bases at V and 4 bases at J, with 14 bases in the middle. Written as DNA, the CDR3 is TGCGCCAGCAGCCCCGGACGGGAGTCCTATGGCTACACCTTC. The encoded protein is CASSPGRESYGYTF.

The J gene is TRBJ1-1, the V gene TRBV30; 10 nucleotides line up with TRBD1. The V gene's germline CDR1 is GTSNPN and CDR2 SVGIG (reference sequence). The CDR3 spans 14 residues. The V gene end was trimmed by 3 bases and the J gene end by 6 bases; junction bases not matched to a gene: 7. The CDR3 bases are TGTGCCTGGAGCGGGGGGACAGGGGTCGCTGAAGCTTTCTTT. Translating gives CAWSGGTGVAEAFF.

This sequence joins TRBV12-3 or TRBV12-4 and TRBJ1-2; D perhaps matches TRBD1 (6 bases). The CDR3 totals 13 residues. V dropped 5 bases and J dropped 4 bases, with 11 bases sitting between them. In nucleotides, the CDR3 is TGTGCCAGCAGTCTACAGGGATTCTATGGCTACACCTTC. It codes for CASSLQGFYGYTF.

V gene TRBV13 combines with J gene TRBJ2-7; 9 positions agree with TRBD2. V shed 5 bases, J shed 6 bases, and the junction held 20 bases outside the gene matches. The germline CDR1 and CDR2 sequences are PRHDT and FYEKMQ (reference sequence). The CDR3 extends over 18 amino acids. This chain's CDR3 is CASSPLNRASGIKSEQYF. The CDR3 DNA reads as TGTGCCAGCAGCCCCCTCAACCGGGCTAGCGGGATTAAATCCGAGCAGTACTTC.

The chain links TRBV6-6 to TRBJ2-2, with D possibly being TRBD2 (6 bases). Deletions cut 6 bases from V and 2 bases from J, with 16 bases between. The CDR3 runs to 16 residues. CDR1 and CDR2 from the germline V gene are MNHNY and SVGAGI (reference sequence). Written as DNA, the CDR3 is TGTGCCAGCAGGGGTAGGAGGGGCTCAAACACCGGGGAGCTGTTTTTT. This translates into CASRGRRGSNTGELFF.

This clone was counted many times. This chain connects TRBV5-5 to TRBJ2-2, with 8 positions matching TRBD2. Germline V lookup: CDR1 SGHKS, CDR2 YYEKEE (reference sequence). With 1 base clipped from V and 4 bases from J, the junction kept 6 bases outside the gene matches. This CDR3 is built from 16 residues. In nucleotides, the CDR3 is TGTGCCAGCAGCTTGAACCCAGCGGGGGCCACCGGGGAGCTGTTTTTT. It is translated as CASSLNPAGATGELFF.

The V and J genes are TRBV24-1 and TRBJ1-5, with D hard to call. Germline CDR1 is KGHDR and CDR2 is SFDVKD. The CDR3 covers 15 residues. V was shortened by 5 bases and J by 3 bases, with 13 bases between the two germline ends. The CDR3 sequence: CATSGKLDSNQPQHF. The CDR3 DNA reads TGTGCCACCAGTGGTAAACTAGATTCCAATCAGCCCCAGCATTTT.

The gene calls are TRBV27 and TRBJ2-7; 8 bases are shared with TRBD1. The CDR3 length is 20 residues. The junction had 20 bases not matched to a gene; V was cut back by 3 bases and J by 1 base. CDR1 is MNHEY and CDR2 is SMNVEV in the germline V gene (reference sequence). The CDR3 coding sequence is TGTGCCAGCAGTTTCACCTCCCCACGAACAGGGGGAGAGCGTTCCTACGAGCAGTACTTC. It translates to CASSFTSPRTGGERSYEQYF.

The CDR3 sequence: CASSPLLSREAKNIQYF. CDR3 nucleotide sequence: TGTGCCAGCTCACCACTCCTCTCCCGGGAGGCCAAAAACATTCAGTACTTC. The chain recombines TRBV18 with TRBJ2-4; maybe TRBD2 (6 bases). Germline V gene sequence: CDR1 KGHSH, CDR2 LQKENI. The V gene lost 1 base and the J gene lost 1 base, with 14 bases spanning the gap. The CDR3 has 17 residues.

J is TRBJ1-3 and V is TRBV2, with D unresolved. Germline CDR1 is SNHLY and CDR2 is FYNNEI. V was cut by 6 bases and J by 1 base, with 4 bases left in between. There are 12 residues in the CDR3. CDR3 nucleotide sequence: TGTGCCAGCAGGGAGTCTGGAAACACCATATATTTT. Residues: CASRESGNTIYF.

The sample holds a few counts of this clone. The chain uses TRBV7-9 and TRBJ2-3, with a weak D call TRBD1 (6 bases). Trimming stripped 5 bases from V and 3 bases from J, with 15 bases between. CDR3 size: 15 residues. Per germline, CDR1 SEHNR and CDR2 FQNEAQ (reference sequence). Written as DNA, the CDR3 is TGTGCCAGCAGCCCCTTCCGACAGGTTACAGATACGCAGTATTTT. Translated, it gives CASSPFRQVTDTQYF.

V gene TRBV18 combines with J gene TRBJ2-1; TRBD2 agrees at 8 bases. The length of the CDR3 is 16 residues. The V gene's germline CDR1 is KGHSH and CDR2 LQKENI. Germline trimming cut 3 bases from V and 5 bases from J; bases unmatched to any gene: 9. CDR3 nucleotides: TGTGCCAGCTCACCTTTTACGGGGGGGGTAAACAATGAGCAGTTCTTC. Protein product: CASSPFTGGVNNEQFF.

This clone showed up just once. The V gene is TRBV6-1, the J gene TRBJ2-2, with 9 bases that match TRBD2. V lost 8 bases to trimming and J lost 7 bases; unmatched junction nucleotides: 11. Germline-derived CDR1 and CDR2 are MNHNS and SASEGT. The CDR3 has 15 amino acids. The CDR3 bases are TGTGCCAGCGGAAGCTTAGCGGGAGAGGTCGGGGAGCTGTTTTTT. It yields the protein CASGSLAGEVGELFF.

V usage is TRBV5-4 and J usage is TRBJ2-7, with 11 bases matching TRBD2. Trimming cost V 4 bases and J 0 bases; bases outside gene matches: 6. The V gene's germline CDR1 is SGHNT and CDR2 YYREEE (reference sequence). CDR3 length: 16 residues. CDR3 DNA: TGTGCCAGCAGCCCCGGGACTAGCGGTCCCTCCTACGAGCAGTACTTC. As protein: CASSPGTSGPSYEQYF.

The rearrangement joins TRBV24-1 to TRBJ2-5; possible D gene TRBD2, 6 bases. Germline V gene data show CDR1 as KGHDR and CDR2 as SFDVKD. The V end was cut by 9 bases, the J end by 5 bases, with 12 bases between. CDR3 size: 12 residues. CDR3 DNA: TGTGCCACCTCCGAAGGGAGGGAGACCCAGTACTTC. Its translation: CATSEGRETQYF.

The V and J genes are TRBV9 and TRBJ1-1; 7 nucleotides agree with TRBD1. Trimming removed 6 bases from V and 3 bases from J; junction bases left unmatched: 11. This CDR3 contains 15 residues. Germline V gene sequence: CDR1 SGDLS, CDR2 YYNGEE. DNA for the CDR3: TGTGCCAGCACACAGGGGCCGGTCGGGTACACTGAAGCTTTCTTT. It specifies CASTQGPVGYTEAFF.

The genes are TRBV4-1 and TRBJ2-1; 8 bases agree with TRBD1. Trimming at V came to 1 base and at J to 7 bases, leaving 9 bases not matched to a gene. Germline assignment: CDR1 MGHRA and CDR2 YSYEKL. This CDR3 is built from 16 residues. The CDR3 spells CASSQAPGQGNNEQFF. The CDR3 DNA is TGCGCCAGCAGCCAAGCCCCCGGACAGGGAAATAATGAGCAGTTCTTC.

The chain uses TRBV18 and TRBJ1-2, with 8 bases matching TRBD1. The CDR3 consists of 14 residues. The trim removed 2 bases at V and 4 bases at J, leaving 3 bases unmatched. Germline CDR1 KGHSH, CDR2 LQKENI. The CDR3 DNA reads TGTGCCAGCTCACCATGGGACAGGCCCTATGGCTACACCTTC. Its translation is CASSPWDRPYGYTF.

The rearrangement uses TRBV12-3 or TRBV12-4 and TRBJ2-2; a weak D match, TRBD2 (5 bases). This CDR3 has 12 amino acids. V gave up 5 bases and J gave up 4 bases, with 5 bases separating them. The CDR3, as DNA: TGTGCCAGCAGTGGAGGCACCGGGGAGCTGTTTTTT. Its protein product is CASSGGTGELFF.

J is TRBJ2-3 and V is TRBV18; 10 nucleotides align to TRBD2. CDR3 length: 18 residues. Looked up from germline, CDR1 is KGHSH and CDR2 is LQKENI. After removal of 6 bases from V and 2 bases from J, the junction contained 14 bases not matched to a gene. CDR3 DNA: TGTGCCAGCTCGCCGTCTAGCGGGGGACGAAGTTACACAGATACGCAGTATTTT. It codes for CASSPSSGGRSYTDTQYF.

This clone is a singleton in its sample. The chain employs TRBV19 and TRBJ2-7; 9 bases are a match to TRBD1. Per germline, CDR1 LNHDA and CDR2 SQIVND (reference sequence). V gave up 7 bases and J gave up 3 bases; unmatched junction bases: 10. The CDR3 has 15 amino acids. The CDR3 region is CASNQGPGQGYEQYF. The CDR3, as DNA: TGTGCCAGTAACCAGGGACCGGGACAGGGCTACGAGCAGTACTTC.

This clone was counted ten times or more. V and J are TRBV6-4 and TRBJ2-1; no reliable D call. V shed 4 bases and J shed 6 bases, with 10 bases lying between them. Per germline, CDR1 MRHNA and CDR2 SNTAGT. There are 13 residues in the CDR3. The CDR3 sequence: CASSVEVTNEQFF. The CDR3 DNA sequence: TGTGCCAGCAGTGTAGAGGTTACCAATGAGCAGTTCTTC.

The genes are TRBV25-1 and TRBJ2-1, with TRBD1 matching 9 bases. The CDR3 consists of 15 residues. The J segment lost 3 bases and the V segment lost 3 bases, leaving 3 bases of the junction unmatched. The V gene's germline CDR1 is MGHDK and CDR2 SYGVNS. CDR3 sequence reads: CASSDPGQGYNEQFF. The CDR3 DNA is TGTGCCAGCAGTGATCCGGGACAGGGCTACAATGAGCAGTTCTTC.

The chain links TRBV5-6 to TRBJ2-3; no reliable D call. The ends were cut back, 0 bases at V and 2 bases at J, with 19 bases in the middle. Germline V gene sequence: CDR1 SGHDT, CDR2 YYEEEE. The CDR3 is 18 residues long. This CDR3 reads CASSLAFAVPSATDTQYF. DNA for the CDR3: TGTGCCAGCAGCTTGGCCTTTGCGGTCCCTTCAGCCACAGATACGCAGTATTTT. Full variable domain (rest looked up from reference TRBV5-6 and TRBJ2-3): DAGVTQSPTHLIKTRGQQVTLRCSPKSGHDTVSWYQQALGQGPQFIFQYYEEEERQRGNFPDRFSGHQFPNYSSELNVNALLLGDSALYLCASSLAFAVPSATDTQYFGPGTRLTVL.

This sequence joins TRBV2 and TRBJ2-2; tentatively, D is TRBD2 (6 bases). Germline V lookup: CDR1 SNHLY, CDR2 FYNNEI. The germline V and J ends were trimmed by 3 bases and 7 bases, with 12 bases remaining between them. The length of the CDR3 is 14 residues. The CDR3 here is CASSEGRGGGELFF. The CDR3, as DNA: TGTGCCAGCAGTGAGGGAAGGGGAGGCGGGGAGCTGTTTTTT. Variable domain in full (rest from reference TRBV2 and TRBJ2-2): EPEVTQTPSHQVTQMGQEVILRCVPISNHLYFYWYRQILGQKVEFLVSFYNNEISEKSEIFDDQFSVERPDGSNFTLKIRSTKLEDSAMYFCASSEGRGGGELFFGEGSRLTVL.